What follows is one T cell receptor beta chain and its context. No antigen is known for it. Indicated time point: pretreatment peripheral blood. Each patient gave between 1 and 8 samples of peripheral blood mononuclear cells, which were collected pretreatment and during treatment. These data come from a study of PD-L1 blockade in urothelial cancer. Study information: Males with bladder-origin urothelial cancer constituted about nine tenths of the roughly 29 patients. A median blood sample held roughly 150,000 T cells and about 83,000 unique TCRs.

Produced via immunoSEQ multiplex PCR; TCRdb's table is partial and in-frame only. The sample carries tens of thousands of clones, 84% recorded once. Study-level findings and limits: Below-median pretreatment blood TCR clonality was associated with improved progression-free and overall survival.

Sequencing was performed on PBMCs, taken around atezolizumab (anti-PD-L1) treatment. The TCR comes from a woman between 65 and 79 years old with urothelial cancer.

CDR3 protein: CASSIPSAGAYNEQFF. DNA of the CDR3: TGTGCCAGCAGCATCCCTAGCGCCGGAGCTTACAATGAGCAGTTCTTC. The rearrangement joins TRBV11-2 to TRBJ2-1, with a tentative D call TRBD2 (6 bases). The CDR3 runs to 16 residues. Germline CDR1 and CDR2: SGHAT and FQNNGV. Between the trimmed V and J ends, which lost 5 bases and 4 bases, there was a span of 18 bases. Full variable domain (remainder filled in from reference TRBV11-2 and TRBJ2-1): EAGVAQSPRYKIIEKRQSVAFWCNPISGHATLYWYQQILGQGPKLLIQFQNNGVVDDSQLPKDRFSAERLKGVDSTLKIQPAKLEDSAVYLCASSIPSAGAYNEQFFGPGTRLTVL.